Listed below are T cell receptor beta chains from one sample, sequenced in a study of blood T cell repertoires in COVID-19. Profiling relied on immunoSEQ multiplex PCR, and the TCRdb table lists in-frame clones only, not all of them. The sample includes fewer than 250,000 clones, 80% to 85% of them seen just once. Sequencing was done on a sample of peripheral blood. Receptors originate from a woman over 75 with COVID-19, enrolled during active disease. The CDR3 runs from the conserved cysteine through the conserved F or W. Each record gives: J gene, V gene, D gene, clone size, CDR3 length, CDR3 DNA, CDR3 protein. D genes are given only for firm matches. Clone size is not always given. Where it is, it says once, few, many or a class for expanded clones.

TRBJ1-5 | TRBV19 | - | - | 17 | TGTGCCAGTAGTATAGATCGCGGTGGCAATAGCAATCAGCCCCAGCATTTT | CASSIDRGGNSNQPQHF
TRBJ1-1 | TRBV18 | - | - | 13 | TGTGCCAGCTCAAACGAACAGAACACTGAAGCTTTCTTT | CASSNEQNTEAFF
TRBJ1-6 | TRBV3-1/TRBV3-2 | TRBD1 | - | 16 | TGTGCCAGCAGCCCTCTTTCGGACAGGGGCAGTTCACCCCTCCACTTT | CASSPLSDRGSSPLHF
TRBJ1-4 | TRBV7-2 | TRBD1 | - | 14 | TGTGCCAGCGGAAAACAGGGGGCAGGTGAAAAACTGTTTTTT | CASGKQGAGEKLFF
TRBJ2-7 | TRBV5-1 | TRBD1 | - | 18 | TGCGCCAGCAACGCCGGGACAGGGGGTACTGGGCTCCTCTACGAGCAGTACTTC | CASNAGTGGTGLLYEQYF
TRBJ1-2 | TRBV28 | - | - | 17 | TGTGCCAGCACCACTCAAGGGGAGGCCCTCACTAACTATGGCTACACCTTC | CASTTQGEALTNYGYTF
TRBJ1-1 | TRBV5-1 | TRBD1 | - | 15 | TGCGCCAGCAGCTTGGTCGGCAGGGGGAGCACTGAAGCTTTCTTT | CASSLVGRGSTEAFF
TRBJ1-2 | TRBV27 | TRBD1 | - | 15 | TGTGCCAGCAGTCCCGGACAGGGAGGGAACTATGGCTACACCTTC | CASSPGQGGNYGYTF
TRBJ2-2 | TRBV5-4 | TRBD2 | - | 16 | TGTGCCAGCAGCTTTCCTTCGGGACTAACTACCGGGGAGCTGTTTTTT | CASSFPSGLTTGELFF
TRBJ1-2 | TRBV10-3 | TRBD1 | - | 14 | TGTGCCATCAGCTCCGGGACAGACCTTTATGGCTACACCTTC | CAISSGTDLYGYTF
TRBJ1-5 | TRBV28 | - | few | 13 | TGTGCCAGCTTAGATTATAGCAATCAGCCCCAGCATTTT | CASLDYSNQPQHF
TRBJ2-1 | TRBV7-9 | TRBD2 | - | 12 | TGTGCCAGCACCCCCGGCGGGCGGGAGAGGTTCTTC | CASTPGGRERFF
TRBJ1-5 | TRBV12-5 | - | - | 15 | TGTGCTAGTGCCCTGGACGGGGGTCTACATCAGCCCCAGCATTTT | CASALDGGLHQPQHF
TRBJ2-1 | TRBV6-2/TRBV6-3 | - | - | 18 | TGTGCCAGCAGCCTTCAATTGACAGACCCCAGCTCCTACAATGAGCAGTTCTTC | CASSLQLTDPSSYNEQFF
TRBJ2-3 | TRBV5-6 | TRBD1 | - | 15 | TGTGCCAGCAGCCAGACAGGGGGCAAGACAGATACGCAGTATTTT | CASSQTGGKTDTQYF
TRBJ1-2 | TRBV6-1 | - | - | 13 | TGTGCCAGCAGTGAACCGCAGGGTTATGGCTACACCTTC | CASSEPQGYGYTF
TRBJ1-2 | TRBV5-4 | - | - | 14 | TGTGCCAGCAGCCCGGGACATCTCCGAGGGGGCTACACCTTC | CASSPGHLRGGYTF
TRBJ2-1 | TRBV7-2 | TRBD2 | - | 18 | TGTGCCAGCAGCTTAGATCCTCCCTCGGCTAGCGGGGGAAATGAGCAGTTCTTC | CASSLDPPSASGGNEQFF
TRBJ2-7 | TRBV3-1/TRBV3-2 | TRBD1 | - | 16 | TGTGCCAGCAGCCAAGCTCGGACAGGGGGCAGGTACGAGCAGTACTTC | CASSQARTGGRYEQYF
TRBJ2-2 | TRBV29-1 | TRBD2 | - | 17 | TGCAGCGTTGATAGGCTAGCGGGGGGGACTAACACCGGGGAGCTGTTTTTT | CSVDRLAGGTNTGELFF
TRBJ2-2 | TRBV10-1 | TRBD1 | - | 18 | TGCGCCAGCAGTGAGCCGCGAGACAGGGGCGTAAACACCGGGGAGCTGTTTTTT | CASSEPRDRGVNTGELFF
TRBJ2-1 | TRBV27 | TRBD2 | - | 14 | TGTGCCAGCAAGGGGCTAGCGGGGGGGTTTGAGCAGTTCTTC | CASKGLAGGFEQFF
TRBJ1-2 | TRBV6-5 | - | - | 13 | TGTGCCAGCACCGAGACAGGCCTCCACGGCTACACCTTC | CASTETGLHGYTF
TRBJ2-3 | TRBV7-2 | TRBD2 | - | 16 | TGTGCCAGCAGCACCCGAGCGGGGCGAACCACAGATACGCAGTATTTT | CASSTRAGRTTDTQYF
TRBJ2-1 | TRBV2 | - | few | 15 | TGTGCCAGCAGCTCCGAGGTCTATTCCTACAATGAGCAGTTCTTC | CASSSEVYSYNEQFF
TRBJ1-1 | TRBV6-6 | TRBD1 | - | 16 | TGTGCCAGCAGTTTGACAGGGGGCCTAATGAACACTGAAGCTTTCTTT | CASSLTGGLMNTEAFF
TRBJ2-1 | TRBV6-6 | - | - | 11 | TGTGCCAGCAGTTACTCTAGTGAGCAGTTCTTC | CASSYSSEQFF
TRBJ1-1 | TRBV30 | - | - | 17 | TGTGCCTGGAGCATTATGGTGGGTAACCCGGTGAGGACTGAAGCTTTCTTT | CAWSIMVGNPVRTEAFF
TRBJ2-1 | TRBV2 | TRBD1 | - | 13 | TGTGCCAGCAGGGGGGACAGTTACAATGAGCAGTTCTTC | CASRGDSYNEQFF
TRBJ2-2 | TRBV11-2 | TRBD2 | once | 15 | TGTGCCAGCAGCTCAAAGGGACTAGCGCCCGGGGAGCTGTTTTTT | CASSSKGLAPGELFF
TRBJ2-6 | TRBV12-1 | - | - | 13 | TGTGCCACGACAGGGCTTGGGGCCAACGTCCTGACTTTC | CATTGLGANVLTF
TRBJ2-7 | TRBV10-3 | - | - | 11 | TGTGCCAGCTCAGGCAGGGACGAGCAGTACTTC | CASSGRDEQYF
TRBJ2-1 | TRBV6-5 | - | - | 15 | TGTGCCAGCAGTTACTCGTTTGGCTGGAGCAATGAGCAGTTCTTC | CASSYSFGWSNEQFF
TRBJ2-3 | TRBV2 | TRBD1 | - | 14 | TGTGCCAGTATTAGGGGGCAGGGCACAGATACGCAGTATTTT | CASIRGQGTDTQYF
TRBJ1-1 | TRBV19 | TRBD1 | - | 14 | TGTGCCAGTAGTACCGGACAGGGGGCGAGCGGGGCTTTCTTT | CASSTGQGASGAFF
TRBJ1-6 | TRBV28 | - | - | 12 | TGTGCCAGCAGCCTACAGGAGAGAGGCCTCCACTTT | CASSLQERGLHF
TRBJ2-7 | TRBV7-8 | TRBD2 | - | 13 | TGTGCCAGCAGCCGGGCGGGGGGATACGAGCAGTACTTC | CASSRAGGYEQYF
TRBJ1-4 | TRBV3-1/TRBV3-2 | - | - | 17 | TGTGCCAGCAGCCAACCCGCCCAGGGTGCAACTAATGAAAAACTGTTTTTT | CASSQPAQGATNEKLFF
TRBJ1-1 | TRBV18 | - | - | 12 | TGTGCCAGCTCACAGACAGGAGGAGAAGCTTTCTTT | CASSQTGGEAFF
TRBJ2-7 | TRBV7-2 | - | - | 12 | TGTGCCAGCAGCCAAAACAGCTACGAGCAGTACTTC | CASSQNSYEQYF
TRBJ1-6 | TRBV19 | - | - | 13 | TGTGCCAGTAGTACCGAGGGAGGCGTGGCCCTCCACTTT | CASSTEGGVALHF
TRBJ1-3 | TRBV5-6 | - | - | 15 | TGTGCCAGCAGCTTGGATCTGGGGAGGACGGACACCATATATTTT | CASSLDLGRTDTIYF
TRBJ1-1 | TRBV5-1 | - | - | 13 | TGCGCCAGCAGCCAGACAGGGAACACTGAAGCTTTCTTT | CASSQTGNTEAFF
TRBJ2-4 | TRBV3-1/TRBV3-2 | TRBD1 | - | 15 | TGTGCCAGCAGCTCCCGGGACAGGGGGACGAACATTCAGTACTTC | CASSSRDRGTNIQYF
TRBJ1-3 | TRBV9 | TRBD1 | few | 17 | TGTGCCAGCAGCGCTAGACAGGGGCCCATCTCTGGAAACACCATATATTTT | CASSARQGPISGNTIYF
TRBJ1-5 | TRBV18 | TRBD1 | many | 16 | TGTGCCAGCTCACCCGACAGGGCGGATAGCAATCAGCCCCAGCATTTT | CASSPDRADSNQPQHF
TRBJ2-5 | TRBV19 | - | - | 15 | TGTGCCAGTACCATGGGGCAGAATTACCAAGAGACCCAGTACTTC | CASTMGQNYQETQYF
TRBJ1-2 | TRBV29-1 | - | - | 11 | TGCAGCGTTGAAGAAGGGGATGGCTACACCTTC | CSVEEGDGYTF